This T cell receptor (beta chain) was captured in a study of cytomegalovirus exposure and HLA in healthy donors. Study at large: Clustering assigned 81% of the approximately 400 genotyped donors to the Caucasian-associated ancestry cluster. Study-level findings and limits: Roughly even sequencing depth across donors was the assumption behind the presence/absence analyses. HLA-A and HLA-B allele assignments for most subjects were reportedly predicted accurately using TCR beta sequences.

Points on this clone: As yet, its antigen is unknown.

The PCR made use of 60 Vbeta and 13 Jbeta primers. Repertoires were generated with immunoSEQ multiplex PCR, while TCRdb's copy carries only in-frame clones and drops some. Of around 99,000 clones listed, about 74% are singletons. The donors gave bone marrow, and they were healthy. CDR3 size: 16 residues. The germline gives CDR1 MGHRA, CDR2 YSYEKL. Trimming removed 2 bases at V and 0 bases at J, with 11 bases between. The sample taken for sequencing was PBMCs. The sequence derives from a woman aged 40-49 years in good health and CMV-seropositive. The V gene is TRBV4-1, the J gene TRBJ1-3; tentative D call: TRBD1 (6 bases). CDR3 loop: CASSQTGSYSGNTIYF. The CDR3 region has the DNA TGCGCCAGCAGCCAAACAGGGAGCTACTCTGGAAACACCATATATTTT.